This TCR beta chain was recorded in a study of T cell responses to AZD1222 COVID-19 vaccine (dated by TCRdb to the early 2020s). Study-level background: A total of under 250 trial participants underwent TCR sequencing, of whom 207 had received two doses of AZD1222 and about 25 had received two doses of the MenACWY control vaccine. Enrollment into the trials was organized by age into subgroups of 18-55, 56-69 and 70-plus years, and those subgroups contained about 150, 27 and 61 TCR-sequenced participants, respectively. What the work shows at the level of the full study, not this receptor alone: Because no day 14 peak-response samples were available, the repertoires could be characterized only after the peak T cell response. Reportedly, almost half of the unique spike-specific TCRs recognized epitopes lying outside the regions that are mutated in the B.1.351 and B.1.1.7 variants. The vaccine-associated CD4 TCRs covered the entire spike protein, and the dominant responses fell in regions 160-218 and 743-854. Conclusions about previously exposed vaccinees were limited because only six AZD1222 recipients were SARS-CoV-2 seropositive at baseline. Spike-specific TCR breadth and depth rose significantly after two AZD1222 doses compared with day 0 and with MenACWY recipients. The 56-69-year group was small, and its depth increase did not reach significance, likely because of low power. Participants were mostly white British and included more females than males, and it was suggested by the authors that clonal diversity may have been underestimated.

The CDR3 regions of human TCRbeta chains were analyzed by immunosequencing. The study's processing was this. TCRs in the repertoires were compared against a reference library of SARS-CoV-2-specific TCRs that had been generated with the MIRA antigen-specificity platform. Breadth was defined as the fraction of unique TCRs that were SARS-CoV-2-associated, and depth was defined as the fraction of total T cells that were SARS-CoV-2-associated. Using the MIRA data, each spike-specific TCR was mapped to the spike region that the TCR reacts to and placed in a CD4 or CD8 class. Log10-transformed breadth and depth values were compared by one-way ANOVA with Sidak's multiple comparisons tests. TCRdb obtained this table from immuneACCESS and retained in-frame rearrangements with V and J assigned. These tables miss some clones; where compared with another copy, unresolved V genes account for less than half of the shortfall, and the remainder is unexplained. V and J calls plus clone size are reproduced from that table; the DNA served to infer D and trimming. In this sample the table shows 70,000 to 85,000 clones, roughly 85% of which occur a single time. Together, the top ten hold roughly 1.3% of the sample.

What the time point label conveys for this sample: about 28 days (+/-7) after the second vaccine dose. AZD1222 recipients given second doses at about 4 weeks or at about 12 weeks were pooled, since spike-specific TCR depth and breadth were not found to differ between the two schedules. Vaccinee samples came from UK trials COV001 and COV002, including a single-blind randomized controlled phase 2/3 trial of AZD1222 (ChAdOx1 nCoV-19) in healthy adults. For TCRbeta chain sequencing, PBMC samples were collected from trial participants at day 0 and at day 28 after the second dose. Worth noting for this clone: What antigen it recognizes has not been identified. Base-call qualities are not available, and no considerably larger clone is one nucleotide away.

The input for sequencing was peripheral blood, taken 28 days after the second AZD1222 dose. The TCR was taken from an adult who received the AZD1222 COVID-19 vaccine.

The DNA reads TGTGCCAGCAGCTTAGAGTCAGGGGGCAACTATGGCTACACCTTC. Translated, it gives CASSLESGGNYGYTF. The V and J segments used are TRBV7-2 and TRBJ1-2; TRBD1 agrees with 8 junctional bases. V is cut back by 1 base and J by 2 bases, with 3 bases in the junction unmatched. CDR1 SGHTA and CDR2 FQGNSA are derived from the germline V gene. CDR3 length: 15 amino acids, cysteine to phenylalanine. Kept here is only the CDR3 DNA, which spans 45 bases and is read in frame from base 1.